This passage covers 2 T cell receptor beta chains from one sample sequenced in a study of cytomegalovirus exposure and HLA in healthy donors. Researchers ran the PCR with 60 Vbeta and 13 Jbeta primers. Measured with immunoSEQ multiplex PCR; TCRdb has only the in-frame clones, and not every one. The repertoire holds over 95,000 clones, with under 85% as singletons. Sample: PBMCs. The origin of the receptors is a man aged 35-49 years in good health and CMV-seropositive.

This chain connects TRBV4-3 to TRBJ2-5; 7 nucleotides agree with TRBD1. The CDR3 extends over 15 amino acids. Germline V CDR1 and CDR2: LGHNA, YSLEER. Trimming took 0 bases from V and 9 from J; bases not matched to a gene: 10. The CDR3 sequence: CASSQETAVGTAQYF. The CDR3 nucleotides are TGCGCCAGCAGCCAAGAAACAGCGGTAGGGACAGCCCAGTACTTC.

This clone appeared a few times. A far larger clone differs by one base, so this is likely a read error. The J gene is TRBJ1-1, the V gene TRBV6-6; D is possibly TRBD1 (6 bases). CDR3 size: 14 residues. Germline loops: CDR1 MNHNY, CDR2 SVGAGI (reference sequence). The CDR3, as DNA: TGTGCCAGCGGTTACCCTTCAGGGGCGGCTGAAGCTTTCTTT. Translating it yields CASGYPSGAAEAFF.